The 5 T cell receptor beta chains reported below all come from one sample, sequenced in a study of cytomegalovirus exposure and HLA in healthy donors. PCR used 60 Vbeta primers and 13 Jbeta primers. Assay used: immunoSEQ multiplex PCR; TCRdb lists only in-frame clones, some missing. The sample comprises 100,000 to 150,000 clones, more than 65% of which are singletons, and 13% rests with the top ten. Sequenced material: PBMCs. Receptors were obtained from a middle-aged woman in good health and CMV-seropositive.

Of note for this clone: Other DNA sequences within the sample encode an identical CDR3. This chain links TRBV6-6 with TRBJ2-7, with TRBD2 matching 7 bases. J lost 7 bases, V lost 4 bases, and 10 bases had no gene match. This CDR3 has 14 residues. Germline V gene data show CDR1 as MNHNY and CDR2 as SVGAGI (reference sequence). The DNA of the CDR3 is TGTGCCAGCAGTTCGGCGGGGGTAGTGAAGGAGCAGTACTTC. Encoded protein: CASSSAGVVKEQYF.

A note on this clone: The sample contains more than one DNA sequence encoding this CDR3. This rearrangement joins TRBV27 to TRBJ1-1; no definite D call. The germline CDR1 and CDR2 sequences are MNHEY and SMNVEV (reference sequence). The CDR3 spans 14 residues. V was cut by 6 bases and J by 1 base, with 12 bases left in between. CDR3 nucleotide sequence: TGTGCCAGCAGCTCGCCCGAGGGGAACACTGAAGCTTTCTTT. It translates to CASSSPEGNTEAFF.

This chain connects TRBV13 to TRBJ1-4; no clear D gene. Per germline, CDR1 PRHDT and CDR2 FYEKMQ (reference sequence). Trimming cost V 3 bases and J 0 bases, with 5 bases left between them. CDR3 length: 14 amino acids. CDR3 DNA sequence: TGTGCCAGCAGCTTTTATGCAACTAATGAAAAACTGTTTTTT. This gives the protein CASSFYATNEKLFF. The entire variable domain, with the rest obtained from reference TRBV13 and TRBJ1-4, is as follows: AAGVIQSPRHLIKEKRETATLKCYPIPRHDTVYWYQQGPGQDPQFLISFYEKMQSDKGSIPDRFSAQQFSDYHSELNMSSLELGDSALYFCASSFYATNEKLFFGSGTQLSVL.

This clone has a handful of counts. J is TRBJ2-7 and V is TRBV25-1; 10 bases map to TRBD2. Germline CDR1 is MGHDK and CDR2 is SYGVNS. This CDR3 has 16 amino acids. The junction had 7 bases not matched to a gene; V was cut back by 5 bases and J by 0 bases. In DNA form, the CDR3 reads TGTGCCAGCAGTCCCCCGACTAGCGGGTTCTCCTACGAGCAGTACTTC. It specifies CASSPPTSGFSYEQYF.

V gene TRBV7-2 combines with J gene TRBJ2-7; D is unclear. The germline V and J ends were trimmed by 2 bases and 0 bases, with 11 bases remaining between them. CDR3 length: 15 amino acids. Germline CDR1 is SGHTA and CDR2 is FQGNSA. The CDR3 protein is CASSLSVASSYEQYF. The CDR3 bases are TGTGCCAGCAGCTTAAGTGTAGCTTCCTCCTACGAGCAGTACTTC. Full variable domain (rest looked up from reference TRBV7-2 and TRBJ2-7): GAGVSQSPSNKVTEKGKDVELRCDPISGHTALYWYRQSLGQGLEFLIYFQGNSAPDKSGLPSDRFSAERTGGSVSTLTIQRTQQEDSAVYLCASSLSVASSYEQYFGPGTRLTVT.